This T cell receptor beta chain was identified in a study of T cell repertoires in cytomegalovirus infection. A single record per CDR3 protein comes from TCRdb applying MiXCR to the reads. This repertoire shows approximately 500,000 distinct CDR3 sequences, around 27% found once; its top ten account for less than 15%. Trimming took 0 bases from V and 3 from J, leaving 9 bases between them. Germline V CDR1 and CDR2: LNHDA, SQIVND (reference sequence). The CDR3 runs 15 residues. The TCR comes from a human donor in good health (CMV status not recorded). Some clones in this sample may be carry-over from other donors' samples. The chain carries TRBV19 and TRBJ1-5; possibly TRBD1 for D (6 bases). Sequenced material: PBMCs. CDR3 protein: CASSIEGGANQPQHF. The DNA of the CDR3 is TGTGCCAGTAGTATAGAGGGGGGGGCCAATCAGCCCCAGCATTTT.